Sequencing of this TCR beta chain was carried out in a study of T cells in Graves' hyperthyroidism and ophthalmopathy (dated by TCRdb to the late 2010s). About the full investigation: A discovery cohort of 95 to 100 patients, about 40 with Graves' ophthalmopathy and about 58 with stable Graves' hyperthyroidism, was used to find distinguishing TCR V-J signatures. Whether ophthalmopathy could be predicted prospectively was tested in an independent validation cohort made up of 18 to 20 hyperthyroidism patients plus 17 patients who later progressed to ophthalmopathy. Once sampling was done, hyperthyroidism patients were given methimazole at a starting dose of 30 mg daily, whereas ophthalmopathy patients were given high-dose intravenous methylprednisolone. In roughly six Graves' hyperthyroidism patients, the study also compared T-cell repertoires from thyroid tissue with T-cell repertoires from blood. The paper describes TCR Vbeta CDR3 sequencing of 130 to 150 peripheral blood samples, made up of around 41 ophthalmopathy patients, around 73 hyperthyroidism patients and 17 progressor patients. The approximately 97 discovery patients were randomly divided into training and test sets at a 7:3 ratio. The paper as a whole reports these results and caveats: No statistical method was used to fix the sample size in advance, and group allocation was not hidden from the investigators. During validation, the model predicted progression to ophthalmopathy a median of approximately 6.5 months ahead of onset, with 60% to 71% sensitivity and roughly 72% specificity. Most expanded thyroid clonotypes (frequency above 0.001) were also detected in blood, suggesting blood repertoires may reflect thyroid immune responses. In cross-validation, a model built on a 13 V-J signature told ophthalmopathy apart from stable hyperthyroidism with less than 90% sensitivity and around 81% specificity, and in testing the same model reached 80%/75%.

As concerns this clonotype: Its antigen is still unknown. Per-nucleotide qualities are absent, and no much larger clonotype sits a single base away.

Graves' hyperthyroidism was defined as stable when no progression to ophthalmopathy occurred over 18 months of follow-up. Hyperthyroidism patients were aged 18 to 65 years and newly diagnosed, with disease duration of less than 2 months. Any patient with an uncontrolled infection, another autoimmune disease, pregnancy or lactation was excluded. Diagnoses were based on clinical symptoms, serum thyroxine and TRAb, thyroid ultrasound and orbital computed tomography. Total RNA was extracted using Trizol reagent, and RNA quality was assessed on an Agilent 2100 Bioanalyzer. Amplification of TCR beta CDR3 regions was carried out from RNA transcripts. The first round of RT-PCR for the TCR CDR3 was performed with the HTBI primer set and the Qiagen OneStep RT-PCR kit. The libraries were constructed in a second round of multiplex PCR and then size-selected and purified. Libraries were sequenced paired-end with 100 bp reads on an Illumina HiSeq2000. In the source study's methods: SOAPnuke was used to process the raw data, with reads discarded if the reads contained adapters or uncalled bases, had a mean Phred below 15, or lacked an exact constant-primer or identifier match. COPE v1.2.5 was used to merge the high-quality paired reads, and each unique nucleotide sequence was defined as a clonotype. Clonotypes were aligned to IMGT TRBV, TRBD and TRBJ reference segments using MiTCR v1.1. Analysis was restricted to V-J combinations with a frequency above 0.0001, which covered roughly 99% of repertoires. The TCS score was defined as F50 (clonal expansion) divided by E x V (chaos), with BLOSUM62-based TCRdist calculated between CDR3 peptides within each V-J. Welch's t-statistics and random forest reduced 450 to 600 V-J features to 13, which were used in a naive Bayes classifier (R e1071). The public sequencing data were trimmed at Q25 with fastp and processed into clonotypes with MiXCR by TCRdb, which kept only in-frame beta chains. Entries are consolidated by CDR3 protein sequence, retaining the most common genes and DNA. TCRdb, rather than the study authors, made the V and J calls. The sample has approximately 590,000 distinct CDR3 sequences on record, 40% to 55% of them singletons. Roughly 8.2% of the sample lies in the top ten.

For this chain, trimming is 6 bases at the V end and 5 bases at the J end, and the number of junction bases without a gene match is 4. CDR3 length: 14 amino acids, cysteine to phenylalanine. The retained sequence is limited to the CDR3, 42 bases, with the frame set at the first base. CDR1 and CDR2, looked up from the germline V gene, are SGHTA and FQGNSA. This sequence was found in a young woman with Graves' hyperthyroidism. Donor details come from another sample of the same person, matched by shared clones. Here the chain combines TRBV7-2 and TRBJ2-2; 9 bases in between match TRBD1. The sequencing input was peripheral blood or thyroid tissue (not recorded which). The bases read TGTGCCAGCAGAACCGGGACAGGGACCGGGGAGCTGTTTTTT. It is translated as CASRTGTGTGELFF.